The 12 T cell receptor beta chains reported below all come from one sample, sequenced in a study of blood T cell repertoires in COVID-19. This table comes from immunoSEQ multiplex PCR, and its TCRdb copy is limited to in-frame clones, with some not included. The sample carries more than 100,000 clones, 88% recorded once. Sequencing was carried out using peripheral blood. These receptors were taken from a man between 65 and 85 years old with active COVID-19.

This chain links TRBV3-1 (or the pseudogene TRBV3-2) with TRBJ1-6; 7 nucleotides match TRBD1. J gave up 5 bases and V 4 bases, and 5 bases lay outside the gene matches. The CDR3 is made up of 15 amino acids. Germline V lookup: CDR1 LGHDT, CDR2 YNNKEL (reference sequence). This chain's CDR3 is CASSPLTGNNSPLHF. DNA for the CDR3: TGTGCCAGCAGCCCTCTGACAGGGAATAATTCACCCCTCCACTTT.

The V call is TRBV4-1, the J call TRBJ1-1, with D maybe TRBD1 (5 bases). CDR3 length equals 13 residues. The V gene lost 3 bases and the J gene lost 3 bases, with 8 bases spanning the gap. The germline V gene encodes CDR1 MGHRA and CDR2 YSYEKL. The CDR3 coding sequence is TGCGCCAGCAGCCAGGACATTTACACTGAAGCTTTCTTT. Amino acids: CASSQDIYTEAFF.

The J gene is TRBJ2-1, the V gene TRBV6-2 or TRBV6-3; no reliable D call. CDR3 length: 12 amino acids. Trimming took off 0 bases at V and 10 bases at J, with 7 bases between the two ends. The V gene's germline CDR1 is MNHEY and CDR2 SVGEGT. In nucleotides, the CDR3 is TGTGCCAGCAGTTACTCCCTTAGAGAGCAGTTCTTC. This encodes CASSYSLREQFF.

DNA for the CDR3: TGCGCCAGCAGCTTGGTTGAGACGGGCGAGCAGTACTTC. It specifies CASSLVETGEQYF. The rearrangement uses TRBV5-1 and TRBJ2-7; D remains ambiguous. The germline CDR1 and CDR2 sequences are SGHRS and YFSETQ. Trimming removed 0 bases at V and 6 bases at J, with 10 bases between. The CDR3 spans 13 residues. Based on the CDR3 plus reference TRBV5-1 and TRBJ2-7, the full variable domain is KAGVTQTPRYLIKTRGQQVTLSCSPISGHRSVSWYQQTPGQGLQFLFEYFSETQRNKGNFPGRFSGRQFSNSRSEMNVSTLELGDSALYLCASSLVETGEQYFGPGTRLTVT.

In its sample, this clone was seen once. DNA for the CDR3: TGTGCCAGCAGTACCCGACAGGTATTGGGAGAGACCCAGTACTTC. Protein product: CASSTRQVLGETQYF. The chain uses TRBV6-5 and TRBJ2-5; possible D gene TRBD1, 6 bases. The CDR3 is made up of 15 amino acids. Trimming took 5 bases from V and 4 from J, leaving 17 bases between them. Per the germline V gene, CDR1 is MNHEY and CDR2 is SVGAGI.

The chain combines TRBV9 with TRBJ1-1; D is unclear. From germline, CDR1 is SGDLS and CDR2 YYNGEE. Trimming shortened V by 3 bases and J by 0 bases, and 12 bases separated the two germline ends. The CDR3 is 15 residues long. CDR3 sequence (DNA): TGTGCCAGCAGCGGAATCCCAGGTGTGAACACTGAAGCTTTCTTT. This codes for CASSGIPGVNTEAFF.

V is TRBV28 and J is TRBJ2-7, with D perhaps matching TRBD2 (6 bases). V was shortened by 2 bases and J by 4 bases, with 15 bases between the two germline ends. This CDR3 has 15 residues. Looked up from germline, CDR1 is MDHEN and CDR2 is SYDVKM. This CDR3 reads CASSLGRRGTYEQYF. CDR3 coding DNA: TGTGCCAGCAGTTTAGGGCGACGGGGGACTTACGAGCAGTACTTC.

The CDR3 reads CASSVIWARDTLYNEQFF. The DNA for the CDR3 is TGTGCCAGCAGCGTTATATGGGCCCGGGACACCTTATACAATGAGCAGTTCTTC. J is TRBJ2-1 and V is TRBV7-9; tentative D call: TRBD1 (6 bases). Trimming removed 5 bases at V and 4 bases at J, with 24 bases between. The CDR3 totals 18 residues. Germline V gives CDR1 SEHNR, CDR2 FQNEAQ (reference sequence).

This clone has just a few counts. This rearrangement joins TRBV11-2 to TRBJ1-3; maybe TRBD1 (5 bases). This CDR3 has 17 amino acids. The V end was cut by 5 bases, the J end by 2 bases, with 19 bases between. Germline CDR1 is SGHAT and CDR2 is FQNNGV. The CDR3 loop reads CASSQEGASWAGNTIYF. The CDR3, as DNA: TGTGCCAGCAGCCAAGAAGGGGCCTCGTGGGCTGGAAACACCATATATTTT.

The chain couples TRBV24-1 to TRBJ2-7, with a tentative D call TRBD2 (6 bases). The germline V gene encodes CDR1 KGHDR and CDR2 SFDVKD. The CDR3 extends over 13 amino acids. Trimming shortened V by 4 bases and J by 9 bases, and 15 bases separated the two germline ends. CDR3 nucleotides: TGTGCCACCAGTGACCCAGGACGGGGAGGGCAGTACTTC. Protein: CATSDPGRGGQYF.

CDR3 nucleotides: TGTGCCAGCAGCTCGGACAGGGAGGCGACCCAGTACTTC. Protein: CASSSDREATQYF. V usage is TRBV11-2 and J usage is TRBJ2-5; the match to TRBD1 covers 8 bases. This CDR3 is 13 amino acids long. CDR1 is SGHAT and CDR2 is FQNNGV in the germline V gene. Unmatched junction bases numbered 5, after V lost 4 bases and J lost 7 bases.

This rearrangement joins TRBV9 to TRBJ2-7, with 9 nucleotides matching TRBD1. The CDR3 covers 15 residues. The J segment lost 5 bases and the V segment lost 3 bases, leaving 9 bases of the junction unmatched. The V gene's germline CDR1 is SGDLS and CDR2 YYNGEE. CDR3 nucleotide sequence: TGTGCCAGCAGCGCCACAGGGGGCGCGTTGCACGAGCAGTACTTC. This codes for CASSATGGALHEQYF.